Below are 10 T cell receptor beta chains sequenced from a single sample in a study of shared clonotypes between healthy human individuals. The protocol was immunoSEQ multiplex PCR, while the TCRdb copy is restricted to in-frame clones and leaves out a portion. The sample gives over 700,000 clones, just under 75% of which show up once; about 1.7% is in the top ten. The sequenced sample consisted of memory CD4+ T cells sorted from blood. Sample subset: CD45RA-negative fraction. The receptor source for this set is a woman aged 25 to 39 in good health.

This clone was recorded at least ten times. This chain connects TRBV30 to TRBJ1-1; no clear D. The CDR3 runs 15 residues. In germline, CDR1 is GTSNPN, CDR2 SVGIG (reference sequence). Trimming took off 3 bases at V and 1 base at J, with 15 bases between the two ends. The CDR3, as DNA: TGTGCCTGGAGAATTCGGTCAGGTAGGAACACTGAAGCTTTCTTT. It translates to CAWRIRSGRNTEAFF.

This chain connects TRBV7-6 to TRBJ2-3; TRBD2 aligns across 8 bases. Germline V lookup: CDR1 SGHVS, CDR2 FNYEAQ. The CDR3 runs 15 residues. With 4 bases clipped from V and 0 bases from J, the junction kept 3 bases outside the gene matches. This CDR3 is CASSSSSGSTDTQYF. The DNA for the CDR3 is TGTGCCAGCAGCTCATCTAGCGGGAGCACAGATACGCAGTATTTT.

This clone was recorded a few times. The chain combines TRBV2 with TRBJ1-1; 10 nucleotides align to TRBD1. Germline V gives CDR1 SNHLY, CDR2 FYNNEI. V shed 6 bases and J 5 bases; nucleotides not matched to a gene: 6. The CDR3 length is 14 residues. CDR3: CASSNPGQGTEAFF. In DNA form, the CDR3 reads TGTGCCAGCAGCAATCCGGGACAGGGGACTGAAGCTTTCTTT.

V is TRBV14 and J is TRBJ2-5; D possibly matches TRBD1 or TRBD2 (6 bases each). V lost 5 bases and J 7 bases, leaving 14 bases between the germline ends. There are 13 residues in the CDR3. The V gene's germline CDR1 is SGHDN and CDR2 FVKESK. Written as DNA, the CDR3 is TGTGCCAGCAGCTTAGCCGGAGGGGGGACCCAGTACTTC. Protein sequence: CASSLAGGGTQYF.

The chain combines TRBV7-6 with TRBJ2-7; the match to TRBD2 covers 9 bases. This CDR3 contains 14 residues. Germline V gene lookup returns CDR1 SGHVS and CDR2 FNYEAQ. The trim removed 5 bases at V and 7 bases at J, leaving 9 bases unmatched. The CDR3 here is CASSAGLAGEEQYF. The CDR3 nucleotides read TGTGCCAGCAGCGCGGGACTAGCCGGGGAGGAGCAGTACTTC.

The CDR3 bases are TGTGCCAGCAGCTTGTCTCTCGATTTAGGCCAAGAGACCCAGTACTTC. It is translated as CASSLSLDLGQETQYF. The chain couples TRBV5-4 to TRBJ2-5; D call uncertain. The germline gives CDR1 SGHNT, CDR2 YYREEE (reference sequence). This CDR3 has 16 residues. The V end was cut by 1 base, the J end by 1 base, with 14 bases between.

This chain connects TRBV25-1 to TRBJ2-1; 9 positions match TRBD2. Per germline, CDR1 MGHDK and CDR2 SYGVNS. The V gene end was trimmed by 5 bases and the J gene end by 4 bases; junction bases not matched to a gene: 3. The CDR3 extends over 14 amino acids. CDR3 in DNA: TGTGCCAGCAGTAAAGCGGGAGGATACAATGAGCAGTTCTTC. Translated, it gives CASSKAGGYNEQFF.

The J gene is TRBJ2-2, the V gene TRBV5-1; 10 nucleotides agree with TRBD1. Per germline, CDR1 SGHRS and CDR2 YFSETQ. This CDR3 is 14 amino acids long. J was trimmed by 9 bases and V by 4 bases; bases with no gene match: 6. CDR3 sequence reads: CASSTRDRGRELFF. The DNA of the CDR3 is TGCGCCAGCAGCACCCGGGACAGGGGTAGGGAGCTGTTTTTT.

The CDR3 sequence: CASSLAGRSDTQYF. The DNA of the CDR3 is TGTGCCAGCAGCTTAGCGGGACGCTCAGATACGCAGTATTTT. The chain recombines TRBV7-8 with TRBJ2-3; D tentatively reads TRBD1 or TRBD2 (5 bases each). This CDR3 spans 14 amino acids. Trimming took off 0 bases at V and 4 bases at J, with 8 bases between the two ends. Per the germline V gene, CDR1 is SGHVS and CDR2 is FQNEAQ. The whole variable domain, remainder taken from reference TRBV7-8 and TRBJ2-3, is GAGVSQSPRYKVAKRGQDVALRCDPISGHVSLFWYQQALGQGPEFLTYFQNEAQLDKSGLPSDRFFAERPEGSVSTLKIQRTQQEDSAVYLCASSLAGRSDTQYFGPGTRLTVL.

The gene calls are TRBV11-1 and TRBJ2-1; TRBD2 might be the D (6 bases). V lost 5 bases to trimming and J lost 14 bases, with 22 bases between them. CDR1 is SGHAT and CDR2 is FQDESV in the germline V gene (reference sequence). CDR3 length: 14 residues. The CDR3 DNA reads TGTGCCAGCAGCCTGGACTTCCGGCGGGATAAGAAGTTCTTC. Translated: CASSLDFRRDKKFF.